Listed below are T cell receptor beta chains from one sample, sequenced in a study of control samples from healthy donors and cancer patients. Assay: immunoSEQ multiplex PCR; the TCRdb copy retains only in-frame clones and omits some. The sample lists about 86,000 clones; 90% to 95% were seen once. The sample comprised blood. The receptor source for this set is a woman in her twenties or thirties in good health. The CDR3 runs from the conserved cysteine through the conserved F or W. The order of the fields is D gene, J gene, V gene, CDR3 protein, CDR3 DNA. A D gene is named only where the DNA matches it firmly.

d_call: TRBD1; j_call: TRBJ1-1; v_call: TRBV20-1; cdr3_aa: CSASPQGVNTEAFF; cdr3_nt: TGCAGTGCTAGTCCTCAGGGGGTGAACACTGAAGCTTTCTTT
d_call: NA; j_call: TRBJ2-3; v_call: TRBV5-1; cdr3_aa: CASSGLADTQYF; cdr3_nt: TGCGCCTCCTCAGGGCTCGCAGATACGCAGTATTTT
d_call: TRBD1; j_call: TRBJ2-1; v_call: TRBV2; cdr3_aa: CAGSVGGTGNHEQFF; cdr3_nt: TGTGCCGGCAGTGTAGGTGGGACAGGGAACCATGAGCAGTTCTTC
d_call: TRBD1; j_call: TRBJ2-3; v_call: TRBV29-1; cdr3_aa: CSAPLVQGKADTQYF; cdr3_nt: TGCAGCGCCCCATTGGTACAGGGGAAGGCAGATACGCAGTATTTT
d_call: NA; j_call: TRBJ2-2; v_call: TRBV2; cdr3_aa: CASSTGIAGELFF; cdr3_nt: TGTGCCAGCAGTACAGGGATCGCCGGGGAGCTGTTTTTT
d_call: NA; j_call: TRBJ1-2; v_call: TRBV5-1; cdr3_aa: CASSLGGLSDGYTF; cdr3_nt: TGCGCCAGCAGCTTAGGGGGGCTGTCTGATGGCTACACCTTC
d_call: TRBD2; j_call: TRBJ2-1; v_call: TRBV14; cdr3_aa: CASSQEHRVAGGLDEQFF; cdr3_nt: TGTGCCAGCAGCCAAGAACATCGGGTAGCGGGAGGATTAGATGAGCAGTTCTTC
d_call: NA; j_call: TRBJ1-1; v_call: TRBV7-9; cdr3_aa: CASSLAGGVKYTEAFF; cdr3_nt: TGTGCCAGCAGCTTGGCGGGGGGAGTTAAGTACACTGAAGCTTTCTTT
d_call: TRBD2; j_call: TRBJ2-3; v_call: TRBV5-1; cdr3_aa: CASSFSGGAEWLYF; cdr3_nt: TGCGCCAGCAGCTTTAGCGGGGGGGCTGAGTGGTTGTATTTT
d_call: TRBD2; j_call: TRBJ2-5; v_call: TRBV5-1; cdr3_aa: CASSFREGRRETQYF; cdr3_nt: TGCGCCAGCAGCTTCCGGGAGGGCCGCCGGGAGACCCAGTACTTC
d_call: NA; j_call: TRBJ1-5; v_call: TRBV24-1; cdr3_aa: CAVQLNSNQPQHF; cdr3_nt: TGTGCCGTTCAGCTCAATAGCAATCAGCCCCAGCATTTT
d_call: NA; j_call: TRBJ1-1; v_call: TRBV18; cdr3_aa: CASSQGESTEAFF; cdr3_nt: TGTGCCAGCTCCCAAGGGGAGAGCACTGAAGCTTTCTTT
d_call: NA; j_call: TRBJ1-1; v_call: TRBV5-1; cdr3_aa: CASSPWSGGVNTEAFF; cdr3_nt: TGCGCCAGCAGCCCCTGGAGCGGGGGAGTGAACACTGAAGCTTTCTTT